This passage covers 5 T cell receptor beta chains from one sample sequenced in a study of blood T cell repertoires in COVID-19. Generated by immunoSEQ multiplex PCR, the TCRdb table keeps only in-frame clones and is missing some. The sample lists roughly 41,000 clones, around 89% occurring once. The material sequenced was peripheral blood. The source is a man aged 60 to 75 with active or convalescent COVID-19.

V and J are TRBV11-2 and TRBJ2-3; D gene ambiguous. The CDR3 loop spans 12 amino acids. V was pared by 1 base and J by 4 bases, with 3 bases between. From germline, CDR1 is SGHAT and CDR2 FQNNGV. This CDR3 reads CASSLAADTQYF. CDR3 nucleotide sequence: TGTGCCAGCAGCTTAGCGGCAGATACGCAGTATTTT.

J is TRBJ1-1 and V is TRBV5-1; 11 positions match TRBD1. The CDR3 runs to 16 residues. With 4 bases clipped from V and 1 base from J, the junction kept 6 bases outside the gene matches. Germline loops: CDR1 SGHRS, CDR2 YFSETQ. The CDR3 nucleotides read TGCGCCAGCAGCGCCCGGGACAGGGGGTCGAACACTGAAGCTTTCTTT. Residues: CASSARDRGSNTEAFF.

The chain recombines TRBV6-4 with TRBJ2-1; maybe TRBD2 (7 bases). The CDR3 is 15 residues long. The germline CDR1 and CDR2 sequences are MRHNA and SNTAGT. V lost 8 bases, J lost 6 bases, and 20 bases lay in between. DNA for the CDR3: TGTGCCAGCCGTCTGGGGGCGGGAGCCGTCAATGAGCAGTTCTTC. Protein product: CASRLGAGAVNEQFF.

This chain links TRBV7-9 with TRBJ2-5; TRBD2 is a possible D gene (6 bases). V was trimmed by 2 bases and J by 5 bases, leaving 24 bases between them. There are 18 residues in the CDR3. From germline, CDR1 is SEHNR and CDR2 FQNEAQ (reference sequence). The CDR3 protein is CASSLPPRLAGSRETQYF. The CDR3 DNA reads TGTGCCAGCAGCTTACCCCCTAGGTTGGCGGGAAGTAGGGAGACCCAGTACTTC.

This chain joins TRBV28 and TRBJ2-3; TRBD2 matches at 11 bases. V lost 2 bases and J lost 0; bases outside the gene matches: 1. The CDR3 runs 16 residues. Germline values: CDR1 MDHEN, CDR2 SYDVKM. This chain's CDR3 is CASSLGLAGSTDTQYF. DNA for the CDR3: TGTGCCAGCAGTTTAGGACTAGCGGGTAGCACAGATACGCAGTATTTT. Variable domain in full (rest from reference TRBV28 and TRBJ2-3): DVKVTQSSRYLVKRTGEKVFLECVQDMDHENMFWYRQDPGLGLRLIYFSYDVKMKEKGDIPEGYSVSREKKERFSLILESASTNQTSMYLCASSLGLAGSTDTQYFGPGTRLTVL.